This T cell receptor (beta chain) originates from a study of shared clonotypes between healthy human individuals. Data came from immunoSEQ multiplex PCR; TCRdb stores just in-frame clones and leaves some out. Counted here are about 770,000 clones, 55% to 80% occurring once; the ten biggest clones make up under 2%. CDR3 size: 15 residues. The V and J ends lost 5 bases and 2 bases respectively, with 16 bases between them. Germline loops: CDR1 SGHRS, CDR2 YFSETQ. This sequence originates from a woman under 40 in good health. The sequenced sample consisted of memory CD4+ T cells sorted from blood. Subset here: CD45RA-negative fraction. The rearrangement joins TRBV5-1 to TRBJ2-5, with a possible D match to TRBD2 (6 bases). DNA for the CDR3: TGCGCCAGCAGAGATATACCGGGGGTTCAAGAGACCCAGTACTTC. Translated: CASRDIPGVQETQYF.